This T cell receptor (beta chain) comes out of a study of shared clonotypes between healthy human individuals. Study in general: There were three CD4 naive, three CD4 memory, two CD8 naive and one CD8 memory plates per donor.

Profiling relied on immunoSEQ multiplex PCR, and the TCRdb table lists in-frame clones only, not all of them. The sample contains around 600,000 clones, 90% to 95% of which appear only once. With regard to this clone: Its antigen remains unknown.

General study points: Only blood was sampled, and tissue TCR repertoires likely differ from blood ones. Some clonotypes were shared by all four sorted-subset donors, while others were not shared. The non-shared ones had lower generation probabilities than the shared ones.

The V and J ends lost 0 bases and 7 bases respectively, with 7 bases between them. The CDR3 runs to 13 residues. Germline CDR1 is PRHDT and CDR2 is FYEKMQ (reference sequence). Naive CD8 cells lacked CD45RO and underwent positive selection for CCR7, leaving out terminally differentiated effector memory CD45RA+ cells. The donors were adults (healthy and HIV-negative) with no recent acute infections or vaccinations. V gene TRBV13 combines with J gene TRBJ1-5; D unresolved. Sequencing used naive CD8+ T cells sorted from blood. The clonotype comes from a woman between 25 and 40 years old in good health. The CDR3 reads CASSLGGGQPQHF. CDR3 sequence (DNA): TGTGCCAGCAGCTTAGGGGGCGGCCAGCCCCAGCATTTT.